Presented here are 29 T cell receptor beta chains from one specimen sequenced in a study of cytomegalovirus exposure and HLA in healthy donors (dated by TCRdb to about 2017). Library preparation used the immunoSEQ multiplex PCR assay. The multiplex PCR relied on a mix of 60 forward primers for TCR Vbeta segments and 13 reverse primers for TCR Jbeta segments. The immuneACCESS repertoire file appears here via TCRdb, limited to in-frame rearrangements. These files lack a portion of the clones; in checked studies, under half of the deficit traces to unresolved V genes, and the cause of the others is not known. The sample has 85,000 to 90,000 clones on record. Together, the top ten hold over 15% of the sample. The sequenced sample was PBMCs. The receptors originated from a man in his fifties or sixties in good health and CMV-seropositive.

The V gene is TRBV11-2, the J gene TRBJ2-5, with 7 bases that match TRBD1. The J call is uncertain, as TRBJ2-7 better fits the DNA end. The CDR3 consists of 16 residues. Germline-derived CDR1 and CDR2 are SGHAT and FQNNGV. The DNA for the CDR3 is TGTGCCAGCAGCTTAGCGGGTCCGGGACAGACATACGAGCAGTACTTC. Its translation: CASSLAGPGQTYEQYF.

The CDR3 DNA follows: TGTGCCAGCAGCTCGCGGGAGAACTCCTACAATGAGCAGTTCTTC. It encodes CASSSRENSYNEQFF. The chain has TRBV7-9 and TRBJ2-1; 7 nucleotides match TRBD2. Germline CDR1 and CDR2: SEHNR and FQNEAQ (reference sequence). CDR3 length equals 15 residues. V dropped 4 bases and J dropped 0; count of bases not matched to a gene: 3.

The chain links TRBV6-5 to TRBJ2-2, with D maybe TRBD1 (5 bases). Germline CDR1 is MNHEY and CDR2 is SVGAGI. The V gene lost 6 bases and the J gene lost 4 bases, with 9 bases spanning the gap. The CDR3 covers 13 residues. CDR3 sequence reads: CASRKGVTGELFF. CDR3 nucleotides: TGTGCCAGCAGAAAAGGGGTCACCGGGGAGCTGTTTTTT.

This sequence joins TRBV27 and TRBJ1-4; no clear D. Trimming cost V 6 bases and J 1 base, with 9 bases left between them. The CDR3 consists of 14 residues. The germline CDR1 and CDR2 sequences are MNHEY and SMNVEV (reference sequence). Here the CDR3 DNA reads TGTGCCAGCAGAGAGGATGTAACTAATGAAAAACTGTTTTTT. It codes for CASREDVTNEKLFF.

The chain carries TRBV13 and TRBJ2-1, with D possibly matching TRBD2 (5 bases). Looked up from germline, CDR1 is PRHDT and CDR2 is FYEKMQ (reference sequence). Trimming removed 6 bases from V and 0 bases from J, with 15 bases in between. The CDR3 consists of 16 residues. The CDR3 is CASRPLGHRSYNEQFF. The CDR3 bases are TGTGCCAGCAGGCCACTAGGGCATCGCTCCTACAATGAGCAGTTCTTC. Complete variable domain (other parts from reference TRBV13 and TRBJ2-1): AAGVIQSPRHLIKEKRETATLKCYPIPRHDTVYWYQQGPGQDPQFLISFYEKMQSDKGSIPDRFSAQQFSDYHSELNMSSLELGDSALYFCASRPLGHRSYNEQFFGPGTRLTVL.

The chain carries TRBV18 and TRBJ1-2; D possibly corresponds to TRBD1 (6 bases). CDR3 length: 16 residues. The germline V gene encodes CDR1 KGHSH and CDR2 LQKENI. The V end was cut by 3 bases, the J end by 2 bases, with 16 bases between. The CDR3 region has the DNA TGTGCCAGCTCACCGCGAGCGACAGGTGTCAACTATGGCTACACCTTC. Translated: CASSPRATGVNYGYTF.

The chain couples TRBV25-1 to TRBJ2-5, with 7 bases identical to TRBD1. V shed 4 bases and J 10 bases; nucleotides not matched to a gene: 12. This CDR3 spans 14 amino acids. CDR1 MGHDK and CDR2 SYGVNS come from the germline V gene. CDR3 in amino acids: CASSVTGVPGGQYF. For the CDR3, the DNA is TGTGCCAGCAGTGTAACAGGGGTCCCCGGTGGCCAGTACTTC.

The gene calls are TRBV4-2 and TRBJ1-2; tentative D call: TRBD1 (6 bases). Germline CDR1 reads LGHNA; CDR2 reads YNFKEQ. V was cut by 0 bases and J by 2 bases, with 13 bases left in between. This CDR3 contains 16 residues. CDR3 bases: TGTGCCAGCAGCCAAGATAACTCCGGGACAAACTATGGCTACACCTTC. It translates to CASSQDNSGTNYGYTF.

The CDR3 is CASSSAGETGELFF. The DNA of the CDR3 is TGTGCCAGCAGTTCAGCGGGAGAAACCGGGGAGCTGTTTTTT. V is TRBV6-6 and J is TRBJ2-2, with 8 bases matching TRBD2. The CDR3 is 14 amino acids. The V and J ends lost 4 bases and 5 bases, in that order; junction bases with no gene match: 3. Germline V lookup: CDR1 MNHNY, CDR2 SVGAGI (reference sequence).

This chain connects TRBV14 to TRBJ1-2; D is unclear. Germline values: CDR1 SGHDN, CDR2 FVKESK. The CDR3 spans 15 residues. V was trimmed by 0 bases and J by 0 bases, leaving 8 bases between them. This chain's CDR3 is CASSQERVANYGYTF. The CDR3 nucleotides read TGTGCCAGCAGCCAAGAACGGGTCGCTAACTATGGCTACACCTTC.

V and J are TRBV5-6 and TRBJ2-2; D call uncertain. V was clipped by 4 bases and J by 7 bases, with 11 bases between them. Germline V gene lookup returns CDR1 SGHDT and CDR2 YYEEEE. CDR3 length equals 13 residues. CDR3 DNA sequence: TGTGCCAGCAGCCCGAGCCGAATCGGGGAGCTGTTTTTT. Residues: CASSPSRIGELFF.

This chain uses TRBV5-1 with TRBJ2-1, with TRBD2 matching 10 bases. V lost 6 bases to trimming and J lost 7 bases; unmatched junction nucleotides: 7. Germline V gives CDR1 SGHRS, CDR2 YFSETQ. The CDR3 has 14 residues. Here the CDR3 DNA reads TGCGCCAGCATTAGCGGGAGGCCGGGGAATGAGCAGTTCTTC. Translated: CASISGRPGNEQFF.

The chain couples TRBV27 to TRBJ2-1; D gene uncertain. Germline V gives CDR1 MNHEY, CDR2 SMNVEV (reference sequence). The CDR3 loop spans 15 amino acids. V was clipped by 6 bases and J by 0 bases, with 12 bases between them. The CDR3 sequence: CASSQTPSSYNEQFF. The CDR3 coding sequence is TGTGCCAGCAGCCAGACTCCTAGCTCCTACAATGAGCAGTTCTTC.

The chain couples TRBV18 to TRBJ2-1; unclear D gene. CDR3 length: 13 amino acids. Trimming took 3 bases from V and 5 from J, leaving 8 bases between them. Germline V gives CDR1 KGHSH, CDR2 LQKENI. The CDR3 protein is CASSPSPNNEQFF. DNA of the CDR3: TGTGCCAGCTCACCGAGTCCTAACAATGAGCAGTTCTTC.

This sequence joins TRBV5-1 and TRBJ1-1, with D possibly being TRBD1 (5 bases). The CDR3 length is 12 residues. CDR1 and CDR2 from the germline V gene are SGHRS and YFSETQ. Trimming shortened V by 5 bases and J by 5 bases, and 10 bases separated the two germline ends. In nucleotides, the CDR3 is TGCGCCAGCAGGGGGGGGGAAACTGAAGCTTTCTTT. Its protein is CASRGGETEAFF. Supplemented by reference TRBV5-1 and TRBJ1-1, the full variable domain reads KAGVTQTPRYLIKTRGQQVTLSCSPISGHRSVSWYQQTPGQGLQFLFEYFSETQRNKGNFPGRFSGRQFSNSRSEMNVSTLELGDSALYLCASRGGETEAFFGQGTRLTVV.

The chain combines TRBV5-4 with TRBJ1-1; 9 bases align to TRBD1. The CDR3 totals 15 residues. V gave up 2 bases and J gave up 5 bases; unmatched junction bases: 7. From germline, CDR1 is SGHNT and CDR2 YYREEE (reference sequence). CDR3 in DNA: TGTGCCAGCAGCTTAACAGGGGGCGGCAGGACTGAAGCTTTCTTT. This sequence encodes CASSLTGGGRTEAFF. Supplemented by reference TRBV5-4 and TRBJ1-1, the full variable domain reads ETGVTQSPTHLIKTRGQQVTLRCSSQSGHNTVSWYQQALGQGPQFIFQYYREEENGRGNFPPRFSGLQFPNYSSELNVNALELDDSALYLCASSLTGGGRTEAFFGQGTRLTVV.

V usage is TRBV18 and J usage is TRBJ2-3; tentatively, D is TRBD2 (11 bases). The V and J ends lost 3 bases and 5 bases respectively, with 30 bases between them. The V gene's germline CDR1 is KGHSH and CDR2 LQKENI. The CDR3 runs 20 residues. The DNA for the CDR3 is TGTGCCAGCTCACCGACAGGGGGCGTGGGTCTAGCGGGAGGTGTAGATACGCAGTATTTT. Translating it yields CASSPTGGVGLAGGVDTQYF.

J is TRBJ1-2 and V is TRBV29-1; 11 bases agree with TRBD1. The CDR3 length is 14 residues. CDR1 and CDR2 (germline): SQVTM, ANQGSEA. Losses at the gene ends were 3 bases for V and 8 bases for J; bases not matched to a gene: 8. Here the CDR3 reads CSVEGQGGKVGYTF. The CDR3 nucleotides are TGCAGCGTTGAGGGACAGGGGGGGAAAGTAGGCTACACCTTC.

The rearrangement links TRBV5-1 to TRBJ1-2; TRBD1 matches 8 bases. CDR3 length: 16 amino acids. The V gene end was trimmed by 2 bases and the J gene end by 3 bases; junction bases not matched to a gene: 9. CDR1 and CDR2 (germline): SGHRS, YFSETQ. CDR3 coding DNA: TGCGCCAGCAGCTTCGAACCCGGACAGGGCGACTATGGCTACACCTTC. This codes for CASSFEPGQGDYGYTF.

The chain combines TRBV13 with TRBJ2-4; D is ambiguous. This CDR3 is built from 12 residues. CDR1 is PRHDT, CDR2 FYEKMQ, per germline (reference sequence). The V gene lost 5 bases and the J gene lost 9 bases, with 11 bases spanning the gap. CDR3 nucleotide sequence: TGTGCCAGCAGCCCCCCTGCGAGCATTCAGTACTTC. This codes for CASSPPASIQYF.

The rearrangement joins TRBV11-2 to TRBJ2-7; D is ambiguous. Trimming cost V 3 bases and J 4 bases, with 10 bases left between them. The CDR3 loop spans 13 amino acids. Germline V gene sequence: CDR1 SGHAT, CDR2 FQNNGV. The CDR3 sequence: CASSLGITYEQYV. CDR3 DNA sequence: TGTGCCAGCAGCTTGGGCATAACTTACGAGCAGTACGTC.

The V and J genes are TRBV5-4 and TRBJ1-1, with D uncertain. This CDR3 has 13 residues. V was shortened by 5 bases and J by 3 bases, with 11 bases between the two germline ends. CDR1 SGHNT and CDR2 YYREEE come from the germline V gene (reference sequence). This chain's CDR3 is CASSTRPDTEAFF. CDR3 DNA sequence: TGTGCCAGCAGTACCCGTCCGGACACTGAAGCTTTCTTT.

This chain links TRBV2 with TRBJ2-5; TRBD2 is a possible D gene (6 bases). The tail of the sequence fits TRBJ2-7 better, so the J call may be wrong. Per the germline V gene, CDR1 is SNHLY and CDR2 is FYNNEI. The CDR3 is 16 residues long. The CDR3 region is CASRGLILANPPEQYF. The CDR3 coding sequence is TGTGCCAGCAGAGGACTAATCTTGGCCAATCCCCCCGAGCAGTACTTC.

V usage is TRBV27 and J usage is TRBJ1-2; unclear D gene. Trimming removed 3 bases at V and 2 bases at J, with 7 bases between. The CDR3 has 13 residues. Germline values: CDR1 MNHEY, CDR2 SMNVEV (reference sequence). In DNA form, the CDR3 reads TGTGCCAGCAGTTTTGGCTTAAACTATGGCTACACCTTC. Residues: CASSFGLNYGYTF.

The genes are TRBV7-9 and TRBJ2-5; the match to TRBD2 covers 10 bases. The V segment lost 6 bases and the J segment 4 bases; nucleotides outside the gene matches: 17. Germline CDR1 and CDR2: SEHNR and FQNEAQ (reference sequence). The CDR3 totals 18 residues. The CDR3 sequence: CASSSGTSASSPRETQYF. The CDR3 bases are TGTGCCAGCAGTTCCGGGACTAGCGCCTCCAGCCCACGAGAGACCCAGTACTTC. The full variable domain, with the rest looked up from reference TRBV7-9 and TRBJ2-5, is DTGVSQNPRHKITKRGQNVTFRCDPISEHNRLYWYRQTLGQGPEFLTYFQNEAQLEKSRLLSDRFSAERPKGSFSTLEIQRTEQGDSAMYLCASSSGTSASSPRETQYFGPGTRLLVL.

J is TRBJ2-1 and V is TRBV5-1; tentative D call: TRBD1 (6 bases). The germline CDR1 and CDR2 sequences are SGHRS and YFSETQ. The CDR3 consists of 13 residues. Deletions cut 4 bases from V and 6 bases from J, with 11 bases between. CDR3 in amino acids: CASSLARGNEQFF. DNA of the CDR3: TGCGCCAGCAGCCTTGCCAGGGGCAATGAGCAGTTCTTC.

V gene TRBV18 combines with J gene TRBJ2-1, with D perhaps matching TRBD1 (6 bases). V was cut by 5 bases and J by 7 bases, with 12 bases left in between. This CDR3 region has 13 residues. Per the germline V gene, CDR1 is KGHSH and CDR2 is LQKENI. In nucleotides, the CDR3 is TGTGCCAGCTCAGCGGACAGCGGAAATGAGCAGTTCTTC. As protein: CASSADSGNEQFF.

The gene calls are TRBV4-1 and TRBJ2-1, with 9 bases aligning to TRBD2. CDR3 length: 16 residues. J lost 4 bases, V lost 4 bases, and 8 bases had no gene match. Germline V gene lookup returns CDR1 MGHRA and CDR2 YSYEKL. DNA of the CDR3: TGCGCCAGCAGCCTGTCCGGGACTAGCATTTACAATGAGCAGTTCTTC. Translating it yields CASSLSGTSIYNEQFF.

V gene TRBV15 combines with J gene TRBJ1-1; D gene uncertain. This CDR3 is 15 amino acids long. Germline-derived CDR1 and CDR2 are LNHNV and YYDKDF (reference sequence). V was clipped by 0 bases and J by 5 bases, with 13 bases between them. DNA for the CDR3: TGTGCCACCAGCAGAGATCAACGAGGGTCGACTGAAGCTTTCTTT. Protein product: CATSRDQRGSTEAFF.